This TCR beta chain was sequenced in a study of cytomegalovirus exposure and HLA in healthy donors. Study results and limitations: TCR beta sequences reportedly predicted most subjects' HLA-A and HLA-B alleles accurately. A later analysis associated 16,951 TCR beta sequences with HLA alleles at a 0.05 false discovery rate. Usually a TCR sequence was rare, but some public TCRs were found in many donors.

The PCR contained 60 Vbeta and 13 Jbeta primers. Generated by immunoSEQ multiplex PCR, the TCRdb table keeps only in-frame clones and is missing some. The profile shows some 170,000 clones, about four fifths of them singletons. This CDR3 is built from 13 residues. V dropped 2 bases and J dropped 0 bases, with 4 bases sitting between them. Germline assignment: CDR1 KGHSY and CDR2 FQNENV. About this clone itself: Its cognate antigen is unknown.

The J gene is TRBJ1-1, the V gene TRBV16; no clear D. This clonotype originated in a young woman in good health and CMV-seropositive. Sequenced input: PBMCs. CDR3: CASSQELNTEAFF. CDR3 bases: TGTGCCAGCAGCCAAGAGCTGAACACTGAAGCTTTCTTT.